This T cell receptor (beta chain) stems from a study of T cell changes during pregnancy in multiple sclerosis. Assay used: immunoSEQ multiplex PCR; TCRdb lists only in-frame clones, some missing. Of about 59,000 clones listed, roughly 92% are singletons. Deletions cut 6 bases from V and 1 base from J, with 15 bases between. The CDR3 consists of 15 residues. The germline CDR1 and CDR2 sequences are MNHNS and SASEGT. The chain employs TRBV6-1 and TRBJ1-1; no clear D. The sample here was peripheral blood, taken in the third trimester of pregnancy. The clonotype comes from a female donor in good health, enrolled as a control in a pregnancy study. Here the CDR3 DNA reads TGTGCCAGCAGCGAGGGTTCCGGTTGGAACACTGAAGCTTTCTTT. Translation gives CASSEGSGWNTEAFF.